These T cell receptor beta chains were read from a single sample in a study of T cell responses to AZD1222 COVID-19 vaccine. Assay used: immunoSEQ multiplex PCR; TCRdb lists only in-frame clones, some missing. The table records about 130,000 clones, around 92% of them present only once. The specimen was peripheral blood, collected on day 0 of AZD1222 vaccination. The receptors stem from an adult in good health. CDR3s include the opening cysteine and the closing phenylalanine or tryptophan. A D gene is named only where the DNA matches it firmly. Clone size is given for some rows only: seen once, a few or many times, or a class if the clone is expanded.

CDR3nt	CDR3aa	d_gene	j_gene	abundance	v_gene
TGTGCCAGCAGCGTCGGACTAGCGGTCGACGAGCAGTACTTC	CASSVGLAVDEQYF	TRBD2	TRBJ2-7	NA	TRBV7-2
TGCAGCGTTGAAGGGTACCCCCTGACTAATGAAAAACTGTTTTTT	CSVEGYPLTNEKLFF	NA	TRBJ1-4	NA	TRBV29-1
TGTGCCAGCAGTGCTAGGACAGGGGGTCACTATGGCTACACCTTC	CASSARTGGHYGYTF	TRBD1	TRBJ1-2	NA	TRBV27
TGTGCCAGCAGCGTATCCCCAACCAATGAGCAGTTCTTC	CASSVSPTNEQFF	NA	TRBJ2-1	NA	TRBV9
TGTGCCACCAGTCCGGACAGAAGGAACACTGAAGCTTTCTTT	CATSPDRRNTEAFF	NA	TRBJ1-1	few	TRBV24-1
TGCAGCGTTGAAGACAGGGGCTACGAGCAGTACTTC	CSVEDRGYEQYF	NA	TRBJ2-7	once	TRBV29-1
TGTGCCAGCAGCCAAAGCGGCCGGAAGAACACTGAAGCTTTCTTT	CASSQSGRKNTEAFF	NA	TRBJ1-1	once	TRBV3-1/TRBV3-2
TGTGCCACCGTGAGAGGGCAGGGCAGCGGGGAGCTGTTTTTT	CATVRGQGSGELFF	NA	TRBJ2-2	once	TRBV5-6
TGTGCCAGCAGTTTAGGGACAGGGGTTCGGGAGCAGTACTTC	CASSLGTGVREQYF	TRBD1	TRBJ2-7	few	TRBV28
TGTGCCAGCAGCCGACCGAGTCTGGATACGCAGTATTTT	CASSRPSLDTQYF	NA	TRBJ2-3	NA	TRBV11-1
TGTGCCAGCAGCTTAGCCGGGACAGGGGATTCACCCCTCCACTTT	CASSLAGTGDSPLHF	TRBD1	TRBJ1-6	NA	TRBV7-6
TGTGCCATCCCATCCGGGACAGGGGACACCGGGGAGCTGTTTTTT	CAIPSGTGDTGELFF	TRBD1	TRBJ2-2	NA	TRBV10-3
TGTGCCAGCAGTGACGTGGGGCATAATTCACCCCTCCACTTT	CASSDVGHNSPLHF	NA	TRBJ1-6	NA	TRBV25-1
TGTGCCAGTAGTAGAACAGGGGAGAGCTATGGCTACACCTTC	CASSRTGESYGYTF	TRBD1	TRBJ1-2	few	TRBV19
TGTGCCAGCAGCATCACGGGTGGGCTAGCGGGCTCCGGGGAGCTGTTTTTT	CASSITGGLAGSGELFF	TRBD2	TRBJ2-2	once	TRBV7-3
TGTGCCAGCAGCTTAGCCGGAGGTAATGAGCAGTTCTTC	CASSLAGGNEQFF	NA	TRBJ2-1	once	TRBV7-2
TGTGCCACCTCTCCATCGCCAGTTAGCAATCAGCCCCAGCATTTT	CATSPSPVSNQPQHF	NA	TRBJ1-5	NA	TRBV15
TGTGCCAGCAGTTACGGATTAAACACCGGGGAGCTGTTTTTT	CASSYGLNTGELFF	NA	TRBJ2-2	NA	TRBV6-5
TGTGCCAGCAGCTTCGGGACAGGGTTCGGGGAGCAGTTCTTC	CASSFGTGFGEQFF	TRBD1	TRBJ2-1	NA	TRBV7-3
TGTGCCACCGGACAGGGGGGCCCTTCAAATCAGCCCCAGCATTTT	CATGQGGPSNQPQHF	TRBD1	TRBJ1-5	NA	TRBV24-1
TGTGCCAGCAATTTCTATGGCTACACCTTC	CASNFYGYTF	NA	TRBJ1-2	NA	TRBV7-3
TGTGCCAGCAGCCGGCTCGGGGGGGGATGGCAGTTCTTC	CASSRLGGGWQFF	TRBD2	TRBJ2-1	NA	TRBV11-3
TGTGCCAGCAGCGTATTAAACAAAGAAAATGAGCAGTTCTTC	CASSVLNKENEQFF	NA	TRBJ2-1	NA	TRBV9
TGTGCCAGCAGTTTTGGGAGTACAAATCAGCCCCAGCATTTT	CASSFGSTNQPQHF	NA	TRBJ1-5	NA	TRBV6-5
TGTGCCAGCAGCCCAGGACAGACCCTGAACACTGAAGCTTTCTTT	CASSPGQTLNTEAFF	NA	TRBJ1-1	NA	TRBV5-4
TGTGCCAGCAGCTTGATGACAGCAGAAATCTCTGGAAACACCATATATTTT	CASSLMTAEISGNTIYF	NA	TRBJ1-3	NA	TRBV5-6
TGCGCCAGCAGCTTGGCCTACACCGGGGAGCTGTTTTTT	CASSLAYTGELFF	NA	TRBJ2-2	NA	TRBV5-1
TGTGCCAGCAGTCCGGGGGCAGGGAATGAAAAACTGTTTTTT	CASSPGAGNEKLFF	NA	TRBJ1-4	NA	TRBV6-5
TGTGCCAGCAGCCAGACGGCATGGGGGGCCCCCACAGATACGCAGTATTTT	CASSQTAWGAPTDTQYF	NA	TRBJ2-3	NA	TRBV3-1/TRBV3-2
TGTGCCAGCAGCGGACGTACAACCAGGGCCTACGAGCAGTACTTC	CASSGRTTRAYEQYF	NA	TRBJ2-7	once	TRBV7-8
TGTGCCAGCCGTCTAGCGGGAGCTCAAATGTACGAGCAGTACTTC	CASRLAGAQMYEQYF	TRBD2	TRBJ2-7	NA	TRBV11-2
TGTGCCAGCAGCGCGGTGACGGACATTCAACTTAACTATGGCTACACCTTC	CASSAVTDIQLNYGYTF	NA	TRBJ1-2	NA	TRBV5-6